This passage covers 27 T cell receptor beta chains from one sample sequenced in a study of cytomegalovirus exposure and HLA in healthy donors. PCR involved 60 Vbeta and 13 Jbeta primers. Clones were read by immunoSEQ multiplex PCR, and TCRdb kept only the in-frame ones, dropping some. The sample has around 130,000 clones, 65% to 85% seen once. Sequencing input: PBMCs. Receptor source: a woman aged 40 to 50 in good health and CMV-seropositive.

The rearrangement joins TRBV29-1 to TRBJ1-1, with D possibly TRBD1 on 5 matching bases. Germline CDR1 is SQVTM and CDR2 is ANQGSEA. The V end was cut by 6 bases, the J end by 3 bases, with 17 bases between. This CDR3 has 14 residues. CDR3 sequence (DNA): TGCAGCGTGCTGGGACTTCTTGCCGACACTGAAGCTTTCTTT. Encoded protein: CSVLGLLADTEAFF.

The gene calls are TRBV7-9 and TRBJ1-1; 8 bases align to TRBD1. V lost 4 bases to trimming and J lost 5 bases; unmatched junction nucleotides: 15. Per the germline V gene, CDR1 is SEHNR and CDR2 is FQNEAQ (reference sequence). The CDR3 contains 17 residues. As DNA, the CDR3 is TGTGCCAGCAGCTACCTTAGCGGACAGGGCGGAAGGACTGAAGCTTTCTTT. Its protein is CASSYLSGQGGRTEAFF.

The chain carries TRBV27 and TRBJ2-1; TRBD2 matches 7 bases. The V gene end was trimmed by 3 bases and the J gene end by 7 bases; junction bases not matched to a gene: 9. Looked up from germline, CDR1 is MNHEY and CDR2 is SMNVEV (reference sequence). This CDR3 region has 15 residues. As DNA, the CDR3 is TGTGCCAGCAGTTTGAGCGCGGGAGTCCATAATGAGCAGTTCTTC. Protein: CASSLSAGVHNEQFF.

The genes are TRBV4-1 and TRBJ2-7; 9 bases align to TRBD2. J lost 0 bases, V lost 3 bases, and 6 bases had no gene match. Germline-derived CDR1 and CDR2 are MGHRA and YSYEKL. The CDR3 contains 16 residues. For the CDR3, the DNA is TGCGCCAGCAGCCAGACTAGCGGACGTCGCTCCTACGAGCAGTACTTC. Amino acid sequence: CASSQTSGRRSYEQYF.

The rearrangement joins TRBV7-2 to TRBJ1-4; no reliable D call. The germline V gene encodes CDR1 SGHTA and CDR2 FQGNSA. The CDR3 sequence is 16 residues long. V was cut by 5 bases and J by 0 bases, with 13 bases left in between. The CDR3 here is CASSAQDFSTNEKLFF. CDR3 nucleotide sequence: TGTGCCAGCAGCGCCCAGGACTTCTCAACTAATGAAAAACTGTTTTTT.

V usage is TRBV6-1 and J usage is TRBJ2-3; 9 bases fit TRBD2. With 4 bases clipped from V and 4 bases from J, the junction kept 6 bases outside the gene matches. This CDR3 comprises 15 residues. Germline CDR1 MNHNS, CDR2 SASEGT. This CDR3 reads CASSVIAGVADTQYF. As DNA, the CDR3 is TGTGCCAGCAGTGTCATAGCGGGGGTAGCAGATACGCAGTATTTT.

V is TRBV9 and J is TRBJ2-1, with 8 bases lining up with TRBD1. V lost 0 bases to trimming and J lost 8 bases; unmatched junction nucleotides: 10. The CDR3 loop spans 16 amino acids. Germline CDR1 SGDLS, CDR2 YYNGEE. CDR3 sequence: CASSVGGTGGFHEQFF. The CDR3 nucleotides are TGTGCCAGCAGCGTAGGAGGTACAGGGGGGTTCCATGAGCAGTTCTTC.

This chain joins TRBV5-1 and TRBJ2-5, with TRBD1 as a possible D gene (6 bases). Germline V CDR1 and CDR2: SGHRS, YFSETQ. V was cut by 4 bases and J by 0 bases, with 16 bases left in between. The CDR3 totals 16 residues. The CDR3 region has the DNA TGCGCCAGCAGCGCCTCGGACAGTGGGGACCAAGAGACCCAGTACTTC. Translated: CASSASDSGDQETQYF.

V and J are TRBV28 and TRBJ2-7; 10 bases fit TRBD2. Trimming removed 5 bases from V and 2 bases from J; junction bases left unmatched: 6. Germline V gives CDR1 MDHEN, CDR2 SYDVKM. This CDR3 contains 15 residues. This CDR3 is CASSRSGRTTYEQYF. The CDR3 region has the DNA TGTGCCAGCAGTCGTAGCGGGAGGACGACCTACGAGCAGTACTTC.

This clone was observed once. The chain recombines TRBV6-5 with TRBJ1-2, with a tentative D call TRBD1 (6 bases). Germline assignment: CDR1 MNHEY and CDR2 SVGAGI. V gave up 0 bases and J gave up 4 bases, with 12 bases separating them. There are 15 residues in the CDR3. This CDR3 is CASSYSQDRSYGYTF. CDR3 DNA sequence: TGTGCCAGCAGTTACTCCCAGGACAGAAGCTATGGCTACACCTTC.

The gene calls are TRBV29-1 and TRBJ1-1, with D maybe TRBD1 (5 bases). The CDR3 has 11 amino acids. Germline lookup yields CDR1 SQVTM and CDR2 ANQGSEA. The ends were cut back, 7 bases at V and 3 bases at J, with 9 bases in the middle. The CDR3 DNA is TGCAGCGGTGGAGGGGACACTGAAGCTTTCTTT. It yields the protein CSGGGDTEAFF.

V gene TRBV29-1 combines with J gene TRBJ2-7; possibly TRBD1 for D (5 bases). CDR1 and CDR2 from the germline V gene are SQVTM and ANQGSEA. CDR3 length: 12 residues. Trimming pared 7 bases from V and 10 bases from J, leaving 20 bases between. CDR3 amino acids: CSARRIKGEQYF. The CDR3 DNA reads as TGCAGCGCCAGACGTATAAAAGGGGAACAGTACTTC.

Only a few counts were recorded for this clone. The chain couples TRBV25-1 to TRBJ1-1; D gene uncertain. Germline CDR1 is MGHDK and CDR2 is SYGVNS. V was pared by 4 bases and J by 7 bases, with 13 bases between. The CDR3 runs to 13 residues. The chain's CDR3 is CASSGRVGSEAFF. The CDR3 bases are TGTGCCAGCAGTGGGAGGGTGGGGAGTGAAGCTTTCTTT.

The chain joins TRBV2 to TRBJ2-3, with unresolved D. The germline V gene encodes CDR1 SNHLY and CDR2 FYNNEI. The CDR3 is 13 amino acids. The V gene lost 5 bases and the J gene lost 4 bases, with 10 bases spanning the gap. CDR3 DNA: TGTGCCAGCAGTAAGGCCAGGCCAGATACGCAGTATTTT. Translation: CASSKARPDTQYF.

V and J are TRBV4-2 and TRBJ1-1, with D maybe TRBD1 (5 bases). Trimming cost V 3 bases and J 0 bases, with 11 bases left between them. The CDR3 is made up of 15 amino acids. Germline lookup yields CDR1 LGHNA and CDR2 YNFKEQ. This chain's CDR3 is CASSQKRGMNTEAFF. CDR3 bases: TGTGCCAGCAGCCAGAAGCGGGGGATGAACACTGAAGCTTTCTTT.

The chain recombines TRBV7-6 with TRBJ2-2; 11 bases align to TRBD2. The J segment lost 5 bases and the V segment lost 1 base, leaving 6 bases of the junction unmatched. Per the germline V gene, CDR1 is SGHVS and CDR2 is FNYEAQ. The CDR3 runs to 17 residues. The CDR3 DNA is TGTGCCAGCAGCTTAGGTAGCGGGGGGGCCCGGACCGGGGAGCTGTTTTTT. Protein product: CASSLGSGGARTGELFF. Variable domain in full (rest from reference TRBV7-6 and TRBJ2-2): GAGVSQSPRYKVTKRGQDVALRCDPISGHVSLYWYRQALGQGPEFLTYFNYEAQQDKSGLPNDRFSAERPEGSISTLTIQRTEQRDSAMYRCASSLGSGGARTGELFFGEGSRLTVL.

CDR3 in amino acids: CASSLLSGRTGELFF. The CDR3 DNA is TGTGCCAGCAGTTTACTAAGCGGGAGAACCGGGGAGCTGTTTTTT. The chain is built from TRBV28 and TRBJ2-2, with 8 bases aligning to TRBD2. The CDR3 is made up of 15 amino acids. V lost 2 bases to trimming and J lost 5 bases; unmatched junction nucleotides: 4. In germline, CDR1 is MDHEN, CDR2 SYDVKM.

This clone was picked up a small number of times. The genes are TRBV29-1 and TRBJ1-5; D gene ambiguous. V was trimmed by 5 bases and J by 5 bases, leaving 13 bases between them. Germline values: CDR1 SQVTM, CDR2 ANQGSEA. The CDR3 is made up of 13 amino acids. The CDR3 DNA reads TGCAGCGTTACTTTTTCTCAACATCAGCCCCAGCATTTT. Its protein product is CSVTFSQHQPQHF.

This clone was counted a few times. In DNA form, the CDR3 reads TGCGCCAGCAGCCAAGGGAGGAGAAAGGACACTGAAGCTTTCTTT. Its protein is CASSQGRRKDTEAFF. The chain has TRBV4-1 and TRBJ1-1; D gene ambiguous. The CDR3 length is 15 residues. Germline lookup yields CDR1 MGHRA and CDR2 YSYEKL. The germline V and J ends were trimmed by 1 base and 3 bases, with 12 bases remaining between them.

This clone was observed a single time. The chain couples TRBV4-1 to TRBJ2-7; 11 nucleotides match TRBD1. V trimming: 3 bases; J trimming: 4 bases; junction bases outside the gene matches: 5. The V gene's germline CDR1 is MGHRA and CDR2 YSYEKL. The CDR3 has 15 residues. The chain's CDR3 is CASSHSDRGRYEQYF. The CDR3, as DNA: TGCGCCAGCAGCCACTCGGACAGGGGGCGGTACGAGCAGTACTTC.

The genes are TRBV6-5 and TRBJ1-5; 8 bases agree with TRBD1. Germline V CDR1 and CDR2: MNHEY, SVGAGI. V lost 6 bases and J lost 4; bases outside the gene matches: 8. There are 15 residues in the CDR3. CDR3 sequence: CASRNRGTGNQPQHF. For the CDR3, the DNA is TGTGCCAGCAGGAACAGGGGGACGGGTAATCAGCCCCAGCATTTT.

The rearrangement joins TRBV19 to TRBJ2-1; D is possibly TRBD2 (5 bases). V lost 6 bases and J 1 base, leaving 19 bases between the germline ends. Germline assignment: CDR1 LNHDA and CDR2 SQIVND (reference sequence). The CDR3 has 17 residues. The CDR3 loop reads CASRPRGRSESYNEQFF. The DNA for the CDR3 is TGTGCCAGTAGGCCCCGTGGGAGAAGCGAGTCCTACAATGAGCAGTTCTTC.

J is TRBJ2-7 and V is TRBV6-5; 7 bases line up with TRBD1. V lost 2 bases, J lost 4 bases, and 5 bases stayed unmatched. The germline CDR1 and CDR2 sequences are MNHEY and SVGAGI. The length of the CDR3 is 14 residues. CDR3 nucleotides: TGTGCCAGCAGTTACAGGGACAGCGGATACGAGCAGTACTTC. As protein: CASSYRDSGYEQYF.

V usage is TRBV5-4 and J usage is TRBJ2-2; D gene unclear. With 4 bases removed from V and 6 bases from J, the gap between germline ends came to 16 bases. Germline lookup yields CDR1 SGHNT and CDR2 YYREEE (reference sequence). The CDR3 consists of 15 residues. The CDR3 bases are TGTGCCAGCAGCCCGTCCCAGACTTACGCCGGGGAGCTGTTTTTT. Translating gives CASSPSQTYAGELFF.

This clone has only one observation. This chain links TRBV18 with TRBJ1-1, with TRBD1 matching 8 bases. The germline V gene encodes CDR1 KGHSH and CDR2 LQKENI. With V trimmed by 6 bases and J by 6 bases, 9 bases remained unmatched. The length of the CDR3 is 14 residues. The CDR3 DNA reads TGTGCCAGCTCCCGACAGGGGTTGCGGGCTGAAGCTTTCTTT. Translating it yields CASSRQGLRAEAFF. The whole variable domain, remainder taken from reference TRBV18 and TRBJ1-1, is NAGVMQNPRHLVRRRGQEARLRCSPMKGHSHVYWYRQLPEEGLKFMVYLQKENIIDESGMPKERFSAEFPKEGPSILRIQQVVRGDSAAYFCASSRQGLRAEAFFGQGTRLTVV.

Regarding this clone: Mismatch with germline at one junction end may stem from a read error. The chain carries TRBV7-3 and TRBJ1-1; the D is unclear. This CDR3 contains 14 residues. The germline gives CDR1 SGHTA, CDR2 FQGTGA. The CDR3 nucleotides read TGTGCCAGCAGCTTAACCCCTCGAAACAGTGAAGCTTTCTTT. Translated: CASSLTPRNSEAFF.

The rearrangement uses TRBV7-6 and TRBJ2-2; D is possibly TRBD1 (6 bases). V shed 2 bases and J shed 1 base, with 14 bases lying between them. Germline V CDR1 and CDR2: SGHVS, FNYEAQ. The CDR3 loop spans 17 amino acids. In DNA, the CDR3 is TGTGCCAGCAGCTTACGTTTCAGGGGACAGAACACCGGGGAGCTGTTTTTT. Translation gives CASSLRFRGQNTGELFF.